This T cell receptor (beta chain) emerged from a study of blood T cell repertoires in COVID-19 (dated by TCRdb to the early 2020s). At the level of the whole study: The collaborator samples originated in the United States, Italy and Spain and spanned the acute and convalescent phases of COVID-19. The samples were drawn from two sources: the first 160 participants of the ongoing ImmuneRACE study, and 1,200 or so subjects contributed by 6 global collaborators. HLA class I and class II types, where available, came from metadata supplied by the sample provider rather than from assay-based typing. The repertoires were made available in a free public database intended to serve as a resource for research on the immune response to SARS-CoV-2. The prospective study material was composed of cDNA or gDNA derived from T cells, B-cell-depleted T cells, or PBMCs. The dataset comprised deeply sampled blood TCRbeta repertoires from subjects exposed to, actively infected with, or recovered from COVID-19. Sample metadata almost always included a de-identified subject ID, COVID-19 status, age in years and sex.

TCRbeta CDR3 regions were amplified from genomic DNA by means of the immunoSEQ Assay, a bias-controlled multiplex PCR. The study's own analysis went as follows. The number of nucleated cells in each sample was estimated from the amplification of reference gene primers within the assay. To quantify the absolute abundance of each unique TCRbeta CDR3 rearrangement, sequence reads were collapsed and filtered. For each sample, productive Simpson clonality was calculated by taking the square root of Simpson's diversity index across productive rearrangements. TCRdb holds this immuneACCESS table with in-frame rearrangements only. Some clones are missing; in checked studies, unresolved V genes explain under half, and the rest has no known cause. That table furnishes V, J and clone size, whereas the DNA furnished D and trimming. A total of about 92,000 clones appear in this sample, over 70% of them only once. The ten largest clonotypes hold about 8.4% of the sample.

As for this clone: No antigen is known for it. There are no base qualities to consult, and no much larger clone falls within one base.

Samples from volunteer blood donors who had recovered from COVID-19 were contributed by a second Seattle source. Collaborating institutions collected whole blood in K2EDTA tubes following their own protocols. Collaborator samples were shipped for TCRbeta analysis as frozen whole blood, isolated PBMCs, or DNA extracted from either sample type. CDR1 and CDR2 are read off the germline V gene as SNHLY and FYNNEI. From its cysteine to its phenylalanine, the CDR3 spans 15 amino acids. The read is trimmed to its CDR3 DNA, 45 bases read in frame from base 1. Here V drops 6 bases and J drops 5 bases, and the junction holds 8 bases not matched to any gene. The research as a whole found: The quantity of clinical and demographic metadata differed by source and by participant and was supplied without curation.

This TCR derives from a man over 45 who had recovered from COVID-19. The sequencing sample was made of peripheral blood. The chain links TRBV2 with TRBJ2-1, and 9 junctional nucleotides match TRBD2. The CDR3 is CASRDWTSVDNEQFF. The DNA reads TGTGCCAGCAGGGATTGGACTAGCGTAGACAATGAGCAGTTCTTC.